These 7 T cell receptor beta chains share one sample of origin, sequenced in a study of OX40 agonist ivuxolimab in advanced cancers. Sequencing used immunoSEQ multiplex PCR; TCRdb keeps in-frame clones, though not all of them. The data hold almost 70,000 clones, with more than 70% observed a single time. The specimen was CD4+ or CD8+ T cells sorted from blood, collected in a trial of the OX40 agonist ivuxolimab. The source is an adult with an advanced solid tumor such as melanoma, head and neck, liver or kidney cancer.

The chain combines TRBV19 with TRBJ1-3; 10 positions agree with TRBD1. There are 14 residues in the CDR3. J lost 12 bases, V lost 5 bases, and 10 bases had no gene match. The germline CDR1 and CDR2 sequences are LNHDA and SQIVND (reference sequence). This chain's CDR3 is CASSPGGTGDFIYF. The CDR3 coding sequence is TGTGCCAGTAGTCCAGGAGGGACAGGGGATTTCATATATTTT. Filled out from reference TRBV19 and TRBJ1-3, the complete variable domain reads DGGITQSPKYLFRKEGQNVTLSCEQNLNHDAMYWYRQDPGQGLRLIYYSQIVNDFQKGDIAEGYSVSREKKESFPLTVTSAQKNPTAFYLCASSPGGTGDFIYFGEGSWLTVV.

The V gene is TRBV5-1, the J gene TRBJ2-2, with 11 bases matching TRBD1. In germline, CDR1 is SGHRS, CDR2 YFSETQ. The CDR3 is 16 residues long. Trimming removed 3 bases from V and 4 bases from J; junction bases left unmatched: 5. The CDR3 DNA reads TGCGCCAGCAGCTGGCCCGGGACAGGGGGCACCGGGGAGCTGTTTTTT. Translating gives CASSWPGTGGTGELFF.

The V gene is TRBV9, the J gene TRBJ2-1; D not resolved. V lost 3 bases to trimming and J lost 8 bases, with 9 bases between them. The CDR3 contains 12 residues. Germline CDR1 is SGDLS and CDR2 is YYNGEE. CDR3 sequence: CASSGMGDEQFF. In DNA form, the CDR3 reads TGTGCCAGCAGCGGAATGGGCGATGAGCAGTTCTTC.

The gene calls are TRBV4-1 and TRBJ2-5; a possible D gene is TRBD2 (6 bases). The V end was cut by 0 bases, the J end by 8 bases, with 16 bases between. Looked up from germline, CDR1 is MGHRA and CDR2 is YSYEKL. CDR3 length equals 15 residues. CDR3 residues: CASSQDLISGRTQYF. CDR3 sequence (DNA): TGCGCCAGCAGCCAAGATCTAATTAGCGGCCGTACCCAGTACTTC.

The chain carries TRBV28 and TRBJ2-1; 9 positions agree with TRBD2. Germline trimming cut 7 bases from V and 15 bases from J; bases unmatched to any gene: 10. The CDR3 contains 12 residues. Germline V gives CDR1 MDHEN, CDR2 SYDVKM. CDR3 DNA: TGTGCCAGCACCTCCCCTAGCGGGATGCCGTTCTTC. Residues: CASTSPSGMPFF.

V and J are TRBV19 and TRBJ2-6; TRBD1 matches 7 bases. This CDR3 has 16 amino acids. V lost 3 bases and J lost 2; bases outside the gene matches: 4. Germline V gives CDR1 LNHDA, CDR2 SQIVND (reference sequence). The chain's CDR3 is CASSISRGTGANVLTF. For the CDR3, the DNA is TGTGCCAGTAGTATTAGCAGGGGGACTGGGGCCAACGTCCTGACTTTC.

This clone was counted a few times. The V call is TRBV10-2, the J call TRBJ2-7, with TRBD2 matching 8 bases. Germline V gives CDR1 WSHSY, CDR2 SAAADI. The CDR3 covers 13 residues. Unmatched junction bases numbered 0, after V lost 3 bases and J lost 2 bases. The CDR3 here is CASSELAAYEQYF. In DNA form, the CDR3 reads TGCGCCAGCAGTGAACTAGCGGCCTACGAGCAGTACTTC.